The next 27 T cell receptor beta chains were all read from a single sample in a study of shared clonotypes between healthy human individuals. Libraries were prepared by immunoSEQ multiplex PCR; TCRdb keeps only in-frame clonotypes and omits some of them. The sample lists some 1,100,000 clones; approximately 80% were seen once. Sequenced input: memory CD4+ T cells from PBMCs. Subset: CD45RA-negative fraction. The source of these receptors is a man aged 18 to 30 in good health. Some clones in this sample may be carry-over from other donors' samples.

The chain recombines TRBV29-1 with TRBJ2-6; no definite D call. V dropped 6 bases and J dropped 3 bases, with 18 bases sitting between them. This CDR3 has 16 amino acids. CDR1 and CDR2 (germline): SQVTM, ANQGSEA. The CDR3 protein is CSVVEALGFGANVLTF. DNA of the CDR3: TGCAGCGTCGTTGAAGCGTTAGGGTTTGGGGCCAACGTCCTGACTTTC. The full variable domain, with the rest looked up from reference TRBV29-1 and TRBJ2-6, is SAVISQKPSRDICQRGTSLTIQCQVDSQVTMMFWYRQQPGQSLTLIATANQGSEATYESGFVIDKFPISRPNLTFSTLTVSNMSPEDSSIYLCSVVEALGFGANVLTFGAGSRLTVL.

This clone came up once. This chain connects TRBV28 to TRBJ1-1; D not certain. Germline V lookup: CDR1 MDHEN, CDR2 SYDVKM. The CDR3 runs 16 residues. Trimming pared 7 bases from V and 0 bases from J, leaving 18 bases between. Here the CDR3 reads CASKTVRTAMNTEAFF. The CDR3 DNA sequence: TGTGCCAGCAAAACGGTGAGGACGGCCATGAACACTGAAGCTTTCTTT.

This chain links TRBV5-1 with TRBJ2-5, with 14 bases identical to TRBD2. Unmatched junction bases numbered 10, after V lost 4 bases and J lost 5 bases. Germline CDR1 reads SGHRS; CDR2 reads YFSETQ. This CDR3 spans 17 amino acids. CDR3 sequence: CASSALTSGRGGETQYF. In DNA, the CDR3 is TGCGCCAGCAGCGCGCTGACTAGCGGGAGGGGAGGGGAGACCCAGTACTTC. Full variable domain (remainder filled in from reference TRBV5-1 and TRBJ2-5): KAGVTQTPRYLIKTRGQQVTLSCSPISGHRSVSWYQQTPGQGLQFLFEYFSETQRNKGNFPGRFSGRQFSNSRSEMNVSTLELGDSALYLCASSALTSGRGGETQYFGPGTRLLVL.

The chain carries TRBV19 and TRBJ2-7; D not resolved. CDR1 is LNHDA, CDR2 SQIVND, per germline (reference sequence). V lost 1 base to trimming and J lost 5 bases, with 12 bases between them. There are 14 residues in the CDR3. The CDR3, as DNA: TGTGCCAGTAGTATAGCACACCGGTACCACGAGCAGTACTTC. It translates to CASSIAHRYHEQYF.

This chain uses TRBV28 with TRBJ2-7; 7 bases are shared with TRBD2. The CDR3 runs to 15 residues. Looked up from germline, CDR1 is MDHEN and CDR2 is SYDVKM. V trimming: 2 bases; J trimming: 3 bases; junction bases outside the gene matches: 7. The CDR3 loop is CASSLPPIAGYEQYF. In DNA, the CDR3 is TGTGCCAGCAGTTTACCCCCCATAGCGGGCTACGAGCAGTACTTC.

This clone appeared a few times. Here the CDR3 DNA reads TGCAGCGTTGAAGATAAAGTTATCCCTGAAGCTTTCTTT. This encodes CSVEDKVIPEAFF. The chain carries TRBV29-1 and TRBJ1-1; D unresolved. Trimming took off 0 bases at V and 6 bases at J, with 11 bases between the two ends. The CDR3 loop spans 13 amino acids. Germline CDR1 SQVTM, CDR2 ANQGSEA.

The chain is built from TRBV5-4 and TRBJ1-3; 8 bases agree with TRBD1. The junction had 5 bases not matched to a gene; V was cut back by 3 bases and J by 3 bases. The CDR3 length is 15 residues. The V gene's germline CDR1 is SGHNT and CDR2 YYREEE (reference sequence). DNA for the CDR3: TGTGCCAGCAGCTCGCCACAGGGGGATGGAAACACCATATATTTT. The encoded protein is CASSSPQGDGNTIYF. Variable domain in full (rest from reference TRBV5-4 and TRBJ1-3): ETGVTQSPTHLIKTRGQQVTLRCSSQSGHNTVSWYQQALGQGPQFIFQYYREEENGRGNFPPRFSGLQFPNYSSELNVNALELDDSALYLCASSSPQGDGNTIYFGEGSWLTVV.

This rearrangement joins TRBV27 to TRBJ2-2; D gene ambiguous. Trimming took 6 bases from V and 4 from J, leaving 9 bases between them. Per the germline V gene, CDR1 is MNHEY and CDR2 is SMNVEV (reference sequence). This CDR3 has 13 amino acids. The CDR3 DNA sequence: TGTGCCAGCAGGGTAGGGTCCACCGGGGAGCTGTTTTTT. Translated, it gives CASRVGSTGELFF.

On this clone: This sample includes further DNA sequences coding for the same CDR3. The rearrangement joins TRBV9 to TRBJ2-1; possible D gene TRBD2, 5 bases. V gave up 7 bases and J gave up 3 bases, with 11 bases separating them. Germline CDR1 is SGDLS and CDR2 is YYNGEE. The CDR3 consists of 13 residues. The CDR3 DNA is TGTGCCAGCTCATTCGACTACTACAATGAGCAGTTCTTC. Translation gives CASSFDYYNEQFF.

The chain employs TRBV11-1 and TRBJ2-2; D not resolved. V lost 1 base to trimming and J lost 2 bases, with 14 bases between them. Germline V gene data show CDR1 as SGHAT and CDR2 as FQDESV (reference sequence). The CDR3 sequence is 17 residues long. The CDR3 loop is CASSLVTAPSNTGELFF. In DNA, the CDR3 is TGTGCCAGCAGCTTAGTAACAGCCCCTTCCAACACCGGGGAGCTGTTTTTT.

The chain combines TRBV27 with TRBJ2-7; a possible D gene is TRBD1 (6 bases). Germline loops: CDR1 MNHEY, CDR2 SMNVEV (reference sequence). The V gene lost 5 bases and the J gene lost 3 bases, with 11 bases spanning the gap. The CDR3 has 13 residues. The CDR3 sequence: CASSKDRLYEQYF. In nucleotides, the CDR3 is TGTGCCAGCAGTAAGGACAGACTCTACGAGCAGTACTTC.

The rearrangement joins TRBV11-1 to TRBJ2-7, with TRBD2 matching 13 bases. The CDR3 is made up of 15 amino acids. Germline assignment: CDR1 SGHAT and CDR2 FQDESV (reference sequence). The V gene end was trimmed by 5 bases and the J gene end by 9 bases; junction bases not matched to a gene: 10. The CDR3 loop is CASSTRTSGSGGQYF. CDR3 sequence (DNA): TGTGCCAGCAGCACGAGGACTAGCGGGAGCGGAGGGCAGTACTTC.

The chain uses TRBV19 and TRBJ2-7; 8 bases fit TRBD2. Trimming at V came to 3 bases and at J to 4 bases, leaving 8 bases not matched to a gene. Germline CDR1 reads LNHDA; CDR2 reads SQIVND (reference sequence). CDR3 length: 15 residues. The CDR3, as DNA: TGTGCCAGTAGTATCTCCGGGACTAGTCGTTACGAGCAGTACTTC. Its translation: CASSISGTSRYEQYF.

The rearrangement links TRBV11-2 to TRBJ2-1, with TRBD2 matching over 8 bases. Germline loops: CDR1 SGHAT, CDR2 FQNNGV. The V segment lost 4 bases and the J segment 12 bases; nucleotides outside the gene matches: 17. The CDR3 consists of 16 residues. The CDR3 reads CASSYLGLSGSMVQFF. In DNA, the CDR3 is TGTGCCAGCAGCTACCTGGGACTAAGCGGGAGTATGGTGCAGTTCTTC. The entire variable domain, with the rest obtained from reference TRBV11-2 and TRBJ2-1, is as follows: EAGVAQSPRYKIIEKRQSVAFWCNPISGHATLYWYQQILGQGPKLLIQFQNNGVVDDSQLPKDRFSAERLKGVDSTLKIQPAKLEDSAVYLCASSYLGLSGSMVQFFGPGTRLTVL.

The chain carries TRBV18 and TRBJ2-7; a possible D gene is TRBD2 (6 bases). V was shortened by 4 bases and J by 6 bases, with 25 bases between the two germline ends. The CDR3 sequence is 17 residues long. Germline V gene lookup returns CDR1 KGHSH and CDR2 LQKENI. CDR3 in DNA: TGTGCCAGCTCACGGCTTGGGACTTCCGCGTTGGGGGGCGAGCAGTACTTC. Residues: CASSRLGTSALGGEQYF. Full variable domain (outside the CDR3, taken from reference TRBV18 and TRBJ2-7): NAGVMQNPRHLVRRRGQEARLRCSPMKGHSHVYWYRQLPEEGLKFMVYLQKENIIDESGMPKERFSAEFPKEGPSILRIQQVVRGDSAAYFCASSRLGTSALGGEQYFGPGTRLTVT.

The chain carries TRBV28 and TRBJ1-2; TRBD1 matches at 8 bases. This CDR3 comprises 16 residues. V was clipped by 0 bases and J by 6 bases; unmatched bases: 9. Germline values: CDR1 MDHEN, CDR2 SYDVKM. CDR3 sequence: CASSLWHLGQADGYTF. The CDR3 DNA sequence: TGTGCCAGCAGTTTATGGCATTTGGGACAGGCAGATGGCTACACCTTC.

The chain couples TRBV5-1 to TRBJ2-1, with TRBD1 as a possible D gene (5 bases). Trimming stripped 1 base from V and 2 bases from J, with 10 bases between. Looked up from germline, CDR1 is SGHRS and CDR2 is YFSETQ. This CDR3 has 15 amino acids. CDR3 protein: CASSLTGSAYNEQFF. CDR3 DNA sequence: TGCGCCAGCAGCTTGACAGGTTCCGCCTACAATGAGCAGTTCTTC.

The chain carries TRBV28 and TRBJ1-5, with 10 positions matching TRBD1. V shed 4 bases and J 6 bases; nucleotides not matched to a gene: 6. The CDR3 length is 15 residues. CDR1 is MDHEN, CDR2 SYDVKM, per germline. The CDR3 DNA reads as TGTGCCAGCAGTTCCCTAGGGACAGGGGTTCAGCCCCAGCATTTT. It specifies CASSSLGTGVQPQHF.

V and J are TRBV4-3 and TRBJ2-7, with 9 bases lining up with TRBD2. V lost 9 bases and J lost 6; bases outside the gene matches: 3. Germline V gene lookup returns CDR1 LGHNA and CDR2 YSLEER. The CDR3 spans 11 residues. This CDR3 is CARREGFEQYF. The CDR3, as DNA: TGCGCCAGGCGGGAGGGGTTCGAGCAGTACTTC.

A word on this clone: Since a much larger clone is just one base distant, this may be a read error. Other DNA sequences in this specimen translate into the identical CDR3. The V gene is TRBV7-3, the J gene TRBJ2-2, with D perhaps TRBD1 or TRBD2 (5 bases each). This CDR3 spans 13 amino acids. Germline V gives CDR1 SGHTA, CDR2 FQGTGA. The V end lost 3 bases, the J end lost 5 bases, and 7 bases lay between the germline ends. The CDR3 is CASSLGRTGELFF. The DNA of the CDR3 is TGTGCCAGCAGCTTGGGACGAACCGGGGAGCTGTTTTTT.

The chain joins TRBV18 to TRBJ2-1, with a possible D match to TRBD2 (6 bases). Germline values: CDR1 KGHSH, CDR2 LQKENI. Trimming removed 1 base from V and 2 bases from J, with 12 bases in between. The CDR3 is made up of 16 amino acids. As DNA, the CDR3 is TGTGCCAGCTCACCACTATTGCGGGGAACCTACAATGAGCAGTTCTTC. Amino acids: CASSPLLRGTYNEQFF.

This clone was found a few times. This chain uses TRBV9 with TRBJ1-5; D gene unclear. With 4 bases removed from V and 3 bases from J, the gap between germline ends came to 5 bases. Germline values: CDR1 SGDLS, CDR2 YYNGEE. The length of the CDR3 is 12 residues. The CDR3: CASSKDNQPQHF. DNA for the CDR3: TGTGCCAGCAGCAAAGACAATCAGCCCCAGCATTTT.

This clone was detected only a few times. The chain links TRBV15 to TRBJ2-2; unclear D gene. Trimming left V 1 base short and J 5 bases short, with 5 bases between. The CDR3 is 13 residues long. CDR1 is LNHNV, CDR2 YYDKDF, per germline (reference sequence). The CDR3 nucleotides are TGTGCCACCAGCAGAGCCGGTACCGGGGAGCTGTTTTTT. Translating it yields CATSRAGTGELFF.

V and J are TRBV28 and TRBJ1-2, with D possibly TRBD1 on 5 matching bases. Looked up from germline, CDR1 is MDHEN and CDR2 is SYDVKM. Trimming removed 6 bases from V and 4 bases from J, with 15 bases in between. CDR3 length: 14 amino acids. This CDR3 is CASSTVGGPYGYTF. CDR3 nucleotide sequence: TGTGCCAGCAGCACCGTGGGGGGTCCCTATGGCTACACCTTC.

The gene calls are TRBV2 and TRBJ2-1; 7 bases align to TRBD2. Germline-derived CDR1 and CDR2 are SNHLY and FYNNEI. Trimming at V came to 2 bases and at J to 1 base, leaving 5 bases not matched to a gene. CDR3 size: 16 residues. For the CDR3, the DNA is TGTGCCAGCAGTGAAACACTAGCGCAATCCTACAATGAGCAGTTCTTC. This gives the protein CASSETLAQSYNEQFF. Full variable domain (rest looked up from reference TRBV2 and TRBJ2-1): EPEVTQTPSHQVTQMGQEVILRCVPISNHLYFYWYRQILGQKVEFLVSFYNNEISEKSEIFDDQFSVERPDGSNFTLKIRSTKLEDSAMYFCASSETLAQSYNEQFFGPGTRLTVL.

The table lists this clone with a few counts. This sequence joins TRBV7-8 and TRBJ2-2, with D unclear. There are 15 residues in the CDR3. The V end lost 4 bases, the J end lost 1 base, and 10 bases lay between the germline ends. CDR1 and CDR2 (germline): SGHVS, FQNEAQ. The CDR3 nucleotides are TGTGCCAGCAGCTCCCGTTGGGGGAACACCGGGGAGCTGTTTTTT. Translation: CASSSRWGNTGELFF.

V gene TRBV18 combines with J gene TRBJ2-2, with 8 bases lining up with TRBD1. Germline lookup yields CDR1 KGHSH and CDR2 LQKENI. The V segment lost 3 bases and the J segment 4 bases; nucleotides outside the gene matches: 4. The CDR3 contains 15 residues. The CDR3 reads CASSPTGEATGELFF. CDR3 sequence (DNA): TGTGCCAGCTCACCGACAGGGGAGGCCACCGGGGAGCTGTTTTTT.